This T cell receptor beta chain stems from a study of T cells in Graves' hyperthyroidism and ophthalmopathy (dated by TCRdb to between 2018 and 2021). Notes on the research overall: Peripheral blood was sampled at the time of initial diagnosis, prior to any treatment. To identify TCR V-J signatures that set the groups apart, the researchers used a discovery cohort of 100 patients, made up of approximately 43 with Graves' ophthalmopathy and 57 with stable Graves' hyperthyroidism. Prospective prediction of ophthalmopathy was tested in an independent validation cohort of 18 to 20 hyperthyroidism patients and some 17 patients who later progressed to ophthalmopathy. For training and testing, the 100 or so patients in the discovery cohort were randomly divided in a 7:3 ratio. In more than 5 Graves' hyperthyroidism patients, the study also compared T-cell repertoires from thyroid tissue with T-cell repertoires from blood. After blood sampling, hyperthyroidism patients were treated with methimazole at a starting dose of 30 mg daily, and ophthalmopathy patients were treated with high-dose intravenous methylprednisolone. The paper reports TCR Vbeta CDR3 sequencing of over 130 peripheral blood samples: approximately 41 ophthalmopathy, about 75 hyperthyroidism and around 17 progressor patients.

The TCR beta CDR3 regions were amplified from RNA transcripts. A first-round RT-PCR of the TCR CDR3 used the HTBI primer set with the Qiagen OneStep RT-PCR kit. A second multiplex PCR round built the libraries, followed by size selection and purification. Sequencing of the libraries was done on an Illumina HiSeq2000 using paired-end 100 bp reads. The authors' pipeline ran thus. Raw data were processed with SOAPnuke, discarding reads with adapters, uncalled bases, mean Phred below 15, or no exact constant-primer or identifier match. COPE v1.2.5 was used to merge high-quality paired reads, and clonotypes were defined as unique nucleotide sequences. Clonotypes were aligned to IMGT TRBV, TRBD and TRBJ reference segments using MiTCR v1.1. The analysis included only V-J combinations with a frequency above 0.0001, which together covered around 99% of the repertoires. The TCS score was defined as F50 (clonal expansion) divided by E x V (chaos), with BLOSUM62-based TCRdist calculated between CDR3 peptides within each V-J. Welch's t-statistics and random forest reduced roughly 500 V-J features to 13, which were used in a naive Bayes classifier (R e1071). TCRdb handled the public reads itself, with Q25 trimming in fastp and clone calling in MiXCR, and kept productive beta chains. When rows share a CDR3 protein, they turn into one entry using the most common DNA and genes. TCRdb, not the authors, supplied the V and J calls. Across this sample there are around 560,000 distinct CDR3 sequences, with over 15% seen only once. The ten biggest clones cover about 17% of the sample.

Many counts were recorded for this clonotype. Its target antigen remains unknown. Base quality data are lacking; no much larger clone is found one base away. Stable Graves' hyperthyroidism was defined as no progression to ophthalmopathy during 18 months of follow-up. Hyperthyroidism patients were newly diagnosed, with disease duration under 2 months, and aged 18 to 65 years. Patients with uncontrolled infections, other autoimmune diseases, pregnancy or lactation were excluded. Diagnoses were established on the basis of clinical symptoms, serum thyroxine and TRAb, thyroid ultrasound, and orbital computed tomography. PBMCs were isolated from 7.5 to 10 ml of fresh peripheral blood by Ficoll-Paque density gradient centrifugation. Total RNA was extracted with Trizol reagent, and quality was checked on an Agilent 2100 Bioanalyzer. A distance of 20 bases separates the germline ends of V and J, which lose 4 bases and 16 bases respectively. Taken from the germline V gene, the CDR1 and CDR2 loops are MDHEN and SYDVKM. The CDR3 covers 14 residues, taking in both the cysteine and the phenylalanine. Only the CDR3 DNA stays, 42 bases, in frame from base 1.

Here is what the overall study found, with its caveats: A 13 V-J signature model separated ophthalmopathy from stable hyperthyroidism, with around 90% sensitivity and 81% to 83% specificity in cross-validation and 80%/75% in testing. No statistical method was used to set the sample size in advance, and investigators knew the group allocation. In validation, progression to ophthalmopathy was predicted by the model with nearly 71% sensitivity and roughly 72% specificity, a median of approximately 6.5 months before onset. Blood samples also contained most of the expanded thyroid clonotypes (frequency above 0.001), which suggests that blood repertoires may reflect thyroid immune responses.

The chain employs TRBV28 and TRBJ1-6; the D segment could be TRBD1, given 6 matching bases. The sequence was collected from a woman aged 18-30 years with Graves' hyperthyroidism. The material sequenced was blood. CDR3 loop: CASSSGQSSAALHF. The DNA sequence is given as TGTGCCAGCAGTTCCGGACAGTCAAGTGCGGCACTCCACTTT.